This T cell receptor (beta chain) was identified during a study of shared clonotypes between healthy human individuals. This clone appeared once. What it binds is unknown. The authors ran the assay at deep level. The assay was immunoSEQ multiplex PCR, and TCRdb's table has in-frame clones only and misses some. The sample has over 1.4 million clones, more than 95% seen once. Study-wide results and caveats: There were few donors, and this limited the genetic and exposure-history diversity represented. Lower generation probabilities were found for non-shared clonotypes than for those shared by all four donors.

Germline CDR1 is SGDLS and CDR2 is YYNGEE. The CDR3 contains 17 residues. With V trimmed by 0 bases and J by 2 bases, 7 bases remained unmatched. Division of CD4+ cells produced a CD45RA+ naive subset and a CD45RA-negative memory subset. The V and J genes are TRBV9 and TRBJ2-5; 10 positions agree with TRBD2. The specimen sequenced was naive CD4+ T cells sorted from blood. Subset defined: CD45RA+ positively selected. The sequence was collected from a man aged 25-40 years in good health. Written as DNA, the CDR3 is TGTGCCAGCAGCGTAGGTCCTAGCGGGAGACGACAAGAGACCCAGTACTTC. Translation gives CASSVGPSGRRQETQYF.